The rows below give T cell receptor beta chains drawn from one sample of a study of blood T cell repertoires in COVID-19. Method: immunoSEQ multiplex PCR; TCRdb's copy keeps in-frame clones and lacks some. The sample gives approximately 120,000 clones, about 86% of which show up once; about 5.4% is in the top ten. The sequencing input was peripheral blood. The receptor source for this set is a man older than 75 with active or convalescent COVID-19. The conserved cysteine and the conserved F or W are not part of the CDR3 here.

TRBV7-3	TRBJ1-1	ASSLGQGRTEAF
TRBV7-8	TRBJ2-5	ASSLMGVSGETQY
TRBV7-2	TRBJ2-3	ASRRVTDTQY
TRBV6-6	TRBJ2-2	ASSYSSDSPTGELF
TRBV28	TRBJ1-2	ASRPTALYYGYT
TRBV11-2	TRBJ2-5	ASSSYTRDSQETQY
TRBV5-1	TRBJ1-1	ASSLRTDTEAF
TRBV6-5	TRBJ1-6	ASMTYSPLH
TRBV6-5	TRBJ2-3	ASSYSGLSTDTQY
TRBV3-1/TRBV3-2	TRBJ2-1	ASSLAGDNEQF
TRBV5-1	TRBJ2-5	ASSSGLAGGAWYQETQY
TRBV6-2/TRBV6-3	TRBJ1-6	ASSLTSSSYNSPLH
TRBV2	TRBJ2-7	ASRSLGVAGGHEQY
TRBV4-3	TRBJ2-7	ASSQQLAGAYEQY
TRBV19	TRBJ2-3	ASSPRTDTQY
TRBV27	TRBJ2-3	ASRDILLAGGSTDTQY
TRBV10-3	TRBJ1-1	AITSTGGTEAF
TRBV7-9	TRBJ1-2	ASSNRVTGELDYGYT
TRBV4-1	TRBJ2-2	ASSPQTGGTGELF
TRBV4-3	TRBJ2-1	ASSQENRGYSEQF
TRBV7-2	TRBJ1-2	ASSSGAVGSGYT
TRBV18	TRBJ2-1	ASSRQDYNEQF
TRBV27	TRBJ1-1	ASSLSSAYTEAF
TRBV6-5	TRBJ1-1	ASSWDRLNTEAF
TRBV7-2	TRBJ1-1	ASSLAAASRVEAF
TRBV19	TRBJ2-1	ASSYNAAGEQF
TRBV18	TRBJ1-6	ASSQQGASNSPLH
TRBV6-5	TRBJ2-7	ASSRTVPGGYEQY
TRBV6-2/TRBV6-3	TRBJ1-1	ASSNRRSEAF
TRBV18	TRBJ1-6	ASSPLQLTGGSNSPLH
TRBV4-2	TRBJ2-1	ASSQDTTSGGSEQF
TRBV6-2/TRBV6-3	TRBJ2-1	ASSYLGLAGYNEQF
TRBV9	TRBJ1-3	ASSTHSSGNTIY
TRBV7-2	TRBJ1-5	ASSTGQGDQPQH
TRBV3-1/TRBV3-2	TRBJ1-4	ASSQSGGFNEKLF
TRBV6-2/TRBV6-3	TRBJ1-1	ASSLGTGEIVNTEAF
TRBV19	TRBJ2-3	ASSILAGPADTQY
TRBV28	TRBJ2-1	ASSLLAGGINEQF
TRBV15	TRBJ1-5	ATSSLKHNQPQH
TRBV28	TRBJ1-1	ASSLPQGTEAF
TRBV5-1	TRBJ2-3	ASSLVAGVSDTQY
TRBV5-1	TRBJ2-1	ASSPGDYDLNEQF
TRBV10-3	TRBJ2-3	AISESPPGGSGGYLGTDTQY
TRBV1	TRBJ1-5	TSSPTQTGKQEGAVQPQH
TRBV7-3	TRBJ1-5	ASSLADREVRSNQPQH
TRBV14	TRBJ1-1	ASSQPGQGALTEAF
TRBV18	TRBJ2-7	ASSEGTGGGFNEQY
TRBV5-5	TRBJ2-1	ASSLDYAGSYNEQF
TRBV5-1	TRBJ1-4	ASKTGSATNEKLF
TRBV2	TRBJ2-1	ASQGLAENNEQF
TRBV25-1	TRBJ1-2	ASSDSNRGEHGYT
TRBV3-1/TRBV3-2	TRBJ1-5	ASSQRGTNQPQH
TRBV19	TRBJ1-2	ASQGGRLGYT